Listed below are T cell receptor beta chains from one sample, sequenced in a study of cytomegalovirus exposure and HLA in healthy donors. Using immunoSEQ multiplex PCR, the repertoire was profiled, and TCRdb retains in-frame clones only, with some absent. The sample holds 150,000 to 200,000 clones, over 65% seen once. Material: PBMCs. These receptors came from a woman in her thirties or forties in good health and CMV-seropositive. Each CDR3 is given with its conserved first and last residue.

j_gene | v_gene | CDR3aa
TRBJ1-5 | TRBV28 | CASSEPRDTHSNQPQHF
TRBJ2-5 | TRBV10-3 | CAITRGGRGETQYF
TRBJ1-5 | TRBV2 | CASRYGVGNQPQHF
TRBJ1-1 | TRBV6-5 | CASSGQLNTEAFF
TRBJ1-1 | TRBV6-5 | CASRGTAMNTEAFF
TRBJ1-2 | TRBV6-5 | CASSSPGQGYYGYTF
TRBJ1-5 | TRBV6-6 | CASSLQGREQPQHF
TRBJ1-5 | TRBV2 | CASSEEGSQPQNF
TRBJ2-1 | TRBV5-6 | CASSSLFNEQFF
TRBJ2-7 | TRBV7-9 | CASQDPGGVDYEQYF
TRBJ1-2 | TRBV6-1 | CASSGQNYGYTF
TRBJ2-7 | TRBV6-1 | CASSEYGGFTSSYEQYF
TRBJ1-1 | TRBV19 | CASNPLQGKENTEAFF
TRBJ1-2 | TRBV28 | CASSENYGYTF
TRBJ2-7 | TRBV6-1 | CASSETGKHEQYF
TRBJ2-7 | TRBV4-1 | CASSQDRGLGYEQYF
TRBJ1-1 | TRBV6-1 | CASSERDRGILSTEAFF